These T cell receptor beta chains were read from a single sample in a study of blood T cell repertoires in COVID-19. TCRdb's copy holds only in-frame clones and misses some; the assay was immunoSEQ multiplex PCR. Among 55,000 to 85,000 clones, approximately 77% were seen once, and the ten largest hold approximately 0.8%. The sequenced sample consisted of peripheral blood. Receptors originate from a woman between 70 and 85 years old with acute or convalescent COVID-19. CDR3s include the opening cysteine and the closing phenylalanine or tryptophan. The order of the fields is CDR3 length, J gene, V gene, D gene, clone size, CDR3 DNA, CDR3 protein. A D gene is named only where the DNA matches it firmly. Size is stated for part of the rows, as once, few or many counts, or as a class when the clone is expanded.

>14|TRBJ2-1|TRBV5-4|TRBD2|NA
TGTGCCAGCAGCTTAGATAGCGGGAGTTATGAGCAGTTCTTC
CASSLDSGSYEQFF
>12|TRBJ2-3|TRBV7-2|TRBD2|NA
TGTGCCAGCAGCATTAGCGGGGATACGCAGTATTTT
CASSISGDTQYF
>15|TRBJ2-7|TRBV4-1|NA|NA
TGCGCCAGCAGCCAAGTCCAGGCGAGCACCTACGAGCAGTACTTC
CASSQVQASTYEQYF
>14|TRBJ2-7|TRBV15|TRBD1|NA
TGTGCCACCAGCCCACAGGGGAGTAACTACGAGCAGTACTTC
CATSPQGSNYEQYF
>15|TRBJ2-4|TRBV6-5|NA|NA
TGTGCCAGCAGTTCCGCCCTTGGACAACATCTGGTTCAGTACTTC
CASSSALGQHLVQYF
>16|TRBJ2-5|TRBV19|TRBD2|NA
TGTGCCAGTAGTCGTTTACTAGCGGGGGGCCGTGAGACCCAGTACTTC
CASSRLLAGGRETQYF
>14|TRBJ1-1|TRBV4-1|NA|medium-sized
TGCGCCAGCAGCCATCCCCAGGGGAACACTGAAGCTTTCTTT
CASSHPQGNTEAFF
>16|TRBJ2-2|TRBV30|NA|NA
TGTGCCTGGAGTGTATTGGGGGGAGAACTCACCGGGGAGCTGTTTTTT
CAWSVLGGELTGELFF
>15|TRBJ1-5|TRBV6-4|TRBD1|NA
TGTGCCATCAAACGCCGACAGGGGAAGAATCAGCCCCAGCATTTT
CAIKRRQGKNQPQHF
>15|TRBJ2-1|TRBV6-2/TRBV6-3|TRBD1|NA
TGTGCCAGCAGTACTCGACAGGGGGCTTACAATGAGCAGTTCTTC
CASSTRQGAYNEQFF
>16|TRBJ2-3|TRBV5-5|NA|NA
TGTGCCAGCAGCTTGGATGGCAGGCCGAGCACAGATACGCAGTATTTT
CASSLDGRPSTDTQYF
>15|TRBJ2-1|TRBV6-5|TRBD2|NA
TGTGCCAGCAGTTATAGGGAAGCGGGATACGATGAGCAGTTCTTC
CASSYREAGYDEQFF